These 16 T cell receptor beta chains were sequenced from one sample in a study of blood T cell repertoires in COVID-19. Method: immunoSEQ multiplex PCR; TCRdb's copy keeps in-frame clones and lacks some. The repertoire has approximately 200,000 clones, roughly 83% of them found once; the top ten carry roughly 1.3%. The sample comprised PBMCs or T cells enriched from blood (not recorded which). All receptors derive from a woman aged 40 to 50 with acute COVID-19.

The chain joins TRBV10-3 to TRBJ2-7, with TRBD2 matching over 9 bases. Per germline, CDR1 ENHRY and CDR2 SYGVKD. The length of the CDR3 is 15 residues. J was trimmed by 2 bases and V by 6 bases; bases with no gene match: 8. The CDR3 spells CAISPPSGDTYEQYF. CDR3 nucleotide sequence: TGTGCCATCAGCCCCCCTAGCGGGGATACCTACGAGCAGTACTTC.

The chain combines TRBV25-1 with TRBJ1-1; D unresolved. This CDR3 comprises 12 residues. Germline V lookup: CDR1 MGHDK, CDR2 SYGVNS. The V gene lost 4 bases and the J gene lost 10 bases, with 13 bases spanning the gap. The CDR3 protein is CASSGTGSGAFF. The CDR3 region has the DNA TGTGCCAGCAGTGGAACCGGGTCTGGAGCTTTCTTT.

This clone occurred a few times. A much larger clone is a single base away; this may be a read error. The chain recombines TRBV5-1 with TRBJ1-1, with D tentatively TRBD1 (6 bases). CDR3 size: 13 residues. Looked up from germline, CDR1 is SGHRS and CDR2 is YFSETQ. Trimming took 4 bases from V and 3 from J, leaving 10 bases between them. Here the CDR3 reads CASSQTGYTEAFF. DNA of the CDR3: TGCGCCAGCAGCCAAACAGGGTACACTGAAGCTTTCTTT.

The count of this clone is one. The chain uses TRBV6-6 and TRBJ1-2; TRBD1 matches 8 bases. The V gene end was trimmed by 2 bases and the J gene end by 4 bases; junction bases not matched to a gene: 6. This CDR3 has 15 residues. Germline lookup yields CDR1 MNHNY and CDR2 SVGAGI (reference sequence). The CDR3 DNA follows: TGTGCCAGCAGTTACGGACAGGGAACCTCCTATGGCTACACCTTC. Its translation is CASSYGQGTSYGYTF.

This rearrangement joins TRBV3-1 (or the pseudogene TRBV3-2) to TRBJ2-2; D gene ambiguous. The CDR3 is made up of 14 amino acids. The V end was cut by 1 base, the J end by 5 bases, with 8 bases between. Germline CDR1 and CDR2: LGHDT and YNNKEL (reference sequence). Here the CDR3 reads CASSQGLSTGELFF. In DNA form, the CDR3 reads TGTGCCAGCAGCCAAGGACTGTCAACCGGGGAGCTGTTTTTT.

The chain is built from TRBV3-1 (or the pseudogene TRBV3-2) and TRBJ2-4; 9 nucleotides align to TRBD2. This CDR3 contains 15 residues. Per the germline V gene, CDR1 is LGHDT and CDR2 is YNNKEL (reference sequence). J gave up 7 bases and V 0 bases, and 4 bases lay outside the gene matches. The CDR3, as DNA: TGTGCCAGCAGCCAAGAGTGGCTAGCGGGGAACATTCAGTACTTC. Its protein is CASSQEWLAGNIQYF.

The J gene is TRBJ2-7, the V gene TRBV30; TRBD2 might be the D (5 bases). The CDR3 is 14 amino acids. The germline V gene encodes CDR1 GTSNPN and CDR2 SVGIG (reference sequence). The ends were cut back, 0 bases at V and 4 bases at J, with 13 bases in the middle. CDR3 nucleotide sequence: TGTGCCTGGAGTGTCTTCGGAGGTCCTTACGAGCAGTACTTC. Translation: CAWSVFGGPYEQYF.

V gene TRBV27 combines with J gene TRBJ1-2; 8 bases are shared with TRBD1. CDR1 is MNHEY, CDR2 SMNVEV, per germline (reference sequence). The length of the CDR3 is 14 residues. With 6 bases clipped from V and 2 bases from J, the junction kept 5 bases outside the gene matches. The CDR3 spells CASRRTGQNYGYTF. In DNA, the CDR3 is TGTGCCAGCAGGCGGACAGGGCAGAACTATGGCTACACCTTC.

This clone was detected only once. The chain uses TRBV5-1 and TRBJ1-1; 11 bases match TRBD1. Unmatched junction bases numbered 10, after V lost 7 bases and J lost 5 bases. Germline CDR1 is SGHRS and CDR2 is YFSETQ. The CDR3 covers 15 residues. CDR3 coding DNA: TGCGCCAGCCGCACTTGGGGGGACAGGGGGACTGAAGCTTTCTTT. This translates into CASRTWGDRGTEAFF.

The rearrangement joins TRBV4-2 to TRBJ1-4; TRBD1 aligns across 10 bases. This CDR3 region has 14 residues. The V gene's germline CDR1 is LGHNA and CDR2 YNFKEQ. The J segment lost 10 bases and the V segment lost 4 bases, leaving 6 bases of the junction unmatched. The CDR3 DNA reads TGTGCCAGCAGCCCGGGACAGGGGACCGGAAAACTGTTTTTT. Protein: CASSPGQGTGKLFF.

The V gene is TRBV4-1, the J gene TRBJ2-1; D possibly corresponds to TRBD2 (5 bases). The CDR3 spans 16 residues. V was trimmed by 1 base and J by 4 bases, leaving 14 bases between them. CDR1 is MGHRA and CDR2 is YSYEKL in the germline V gene. The DNA of the CDR3 is TGCGCCAGCAGCCAAGGGGTTCTAGCACGTTACAATGAGCAGTTCTTC. Residues: CASSQGVLARYNEQFF.

The chain employs TRBV5-4 and TRBJ1-3, with no clear D. CDR1 is SGHNT and CDR2 is YYREEE in the germline V gene (reference sequence). The V gene lost 4 bases and the J gene lost 0 bases, with 14 bases spanning the gap. The CDR3 totals 16 residues. CDR3 DNA: TGTGCCAGCAGCGTGCAAGCAGGTCTCTCTGGAAACACCATATATTTT. This codes for CASSVQAGLSGNTIYF.

About this clone: Other DNA sequences within the sample encode an identical CDR3. J is TRBJ1-2 and V is TRBV27; 7 bases match TRBD1. Germline values: CDR1 MNHEY, CDR2 SMNVEV (reference sequence). The CDR3 totals 15 residues. With 3 bases clipped from V and 2 bases from J, the junction kept 6 bases outside the gene matches. The CDR3: CASSLKGQSNYGYTF. The CDR3 DNA follows: TGTGCCAGCAGTTTGAAGGGACAGTCAAACTATGGCTACACCTTC.

This clone appeared a single time. J is TRBJ2-3 and V is TRBV11-3, with TRBD1 matching over 7 bases. Germline lookup yields CDR1 SGHNT and CDR2 YENEEA. The CDR3 runs to 14 residues. Trimming took 5 bases from V and 4 from J; bases not matched to a gene: 6. The CDR3 spells CASSGTEIPDTQYF. The CDR3 bases are TGTGCCAGCAGCGGGACAGAGATACCAGATACGCAGTATTTT.

The chain has TRBV6-5 and TRBJ1-2, with D unclear. Trimming cost V 4 bases and J 7 bases, with 13 bases left between them. The CDR3 is 13 amino acids. Germline V gene lookup returns CDR1 MNHEY and CDR2 SVGAGI. CDR3 DNA sequence: TGTGCCAGCAGTTTGATTCCTATAGCTGGCTACACCTTC. Translated: CASSLIPIAGYTF.

Worth noting for this clone: Other DNA sequences in this sample translate to the same CDR3. V and J are TRBV5-1 and TRBJ2-5; D ambiguous. This CDR3 has 12 amino acids. V lost 0 bases and J lost 5, with 5 bases in between. Germline loops: CDR1 SGHRS, CDR2 YFSETQ. CDR3 protein: CASSLAGETQYF. The CDR3 coding sequence is TGCGCCAGCAGCTTGGCCGGGGAGACCCAGTACTTC. The variable domain in full, with the rest retrieved from reference TRBV5-1 and TRBJ2-5, is KAGVTQTPRYLIKTRGQQVTLSCSPISGHRSVSWYQQTPGQGLQFLFEYFSETQRNKGNFPGRFSGRQFSNSRSEMNVSTLELGDSALYLCASSLAGETQYFGPGTRLLVL.